The next 19 T cell receptor beta chains were all read from a single sample in a study of beta chain features in type 1 diabetes. TCRB transcripts that were expressed got sequenced, as all of the isolated RNA had been reverse transcribed. Repertoires were generated with immunoSEQ multiplex PCR, while TCRdb's copy carries only in-frame clones and drops some. The sample contains over 300,000 clones, approximately 8.2% of which appear only once. The sequencing input was central memory CD4+ T cells from blood. The receptors were sampled from a woman younger than 35 in good health.

This chain uses TRBV25-1 with TRBJ1-1; D unclear. The V gene's germline CDR1 is MGHDK and CDR2 SYGVNS. The CDR3 runs to 15 residues. The V end lost 3 bases, the J end lost 1 base, and 12 bases lay between the germline ends. For the CDR3, the DNA is TGTGCCAGCAGTGAGTATGGGAGACCGAACACTGAAGCTTTCTTT. It codes for CASSEYGRPNTEAFF.

This clone was seen more than once but under ten times. The chain has TRBV7-6 and TRBJ2-1, with D possibly TRBD2 on 6 matching bases. The CDR3 covers 13 residues. Trimming removed 4 bases from V and 10 bases from J, with 14 bases in between. Germline assignment: CDR1 SGHVS and CDR2 FNYEAQ. CDR3 loop: CASSSQLAREQFF. The CDR3 DNA follows: TGTGCCAGCAGCTCGCAACTAGCTCGGGAGCAGTTCTTC. Together with reference TRBV7-6 and TRBJ2-1, the CDR3 gives the full variable domain: GAGVSQSPRYKVTKRGQDVALRCDPISGHVSLYWYRQALGQGPEFLTYFNYEAQQDKSGLPNDRFSAERPEGSISTLTIQRTEQRDSAMYRCASSSQLAREQFFGPGTRLTVL.

This clone was observed at least ten times. CDR3 bases: TGTGCCAGCAGCCAAACTACTGGAAACACCATATATTTT. This encodes CASSQTTGNTIYF. The V call is TRBV14, the J call TRBJ1-3; D gene uncertain. The CDR3 sequence is 13 residues long. Trimming took off 2 bases at V and 2 bases at J, with 4 bases between the two ends. Germline CDR1 reads SGHDN; CDR2 reads FVKESK.

Only a few counts were recorded for this clone. The chain couples TRBV5-4 to TRBJ2-7, with D hard to call. The CDR3 is 14 residues long. The germline V gene encodes CDR1 SGHNT and CDR2 YYREEE (reference sequence). Trimming took 0 bases from V and 3 from J, leaving 10 bases between them. CDR3 sequence (DNA): TGTGCCAGCAGCTTGGTCGTAGGGAACTACGAGCAGTACTTC. Amino acids: CASSLVVGNYEQYF.

This clone appeared a few times. The chain employs TRBV28 and TRBJ2-5; D is perhaps TRBD2 (5 bases). This CDR3 spans 15 amino acids. Trimming removed 3 bases from V and 7 bases from J, with 18 bases in between. The germline V gene encodes CDR1 MDHEN and CDR2 SYDVKM. The CDR3 DNA is TGTGCCAGCAGTTTTCGTGCGGGCTTACCGGGGACCCAGTACTTC. Its translation: CASSFRAGLPGTQYF.

This clone was counted only a few times. V usage is TRBV10-2 and J usage is TRBJ1-2; D is uncertain. The germline V gene has CDR1 WSHSY and CDR2 SAAADI. Trimming cost V 3 bases and J 7 bases, with 15 bases left between them. The CDR3 spans 14 residues. The CDR3 is CASSDVSQAGGYTF. CDR3 DNA sequence: TGCGCCAGCAGTGACGTCAGTCAGGCCGGTGGCTACACCTTC.

The table lists this clone with many counts. The chain carries TRBV28 and TRBJ1-1, with D unresolved. The V gene lost 6 bases and the J gene lost 0 bases, with 8 bases spanning the gap. This CDR3 is built from 13 residues. Germline CDR1 is MDHEN and CDR2 is SYDVKM. In DNA form, the CDR3 reads TGTGCCAGCAGCAAGGTTTTGAACACTGAAGCTTTCTTT. Amino acid sequence: CASSKVLNTEAFF.

In its sample, this clone was seen many times. The chain combines TRBV5-1 with TRBJ2-2, with 8 bases identical to TRBD2. Germline CDR1 is SGHRS and CDR2 is YFSETQ. Losses at the gene ends were 3 bases for V and 6 bases for J; bases not matched to a gene: 7. The CDR3 sequence is 15 residues long. For the CDR3, the DNA is TGCGCCAGCAGCTACCGGACCGGGGGGGCCGGGGAGCTGTTTTTT. Translation: CASSYRTGGAGELFF.

The CDR3 reads CASISLGGSYEQYF. Here the CDR3 DNA reads TGTGCCAGCATCTCCCTAGGCGGATCCTACGAGCAGTACTTC. The rearrangement links TRBV27 to TRBJ2-7; no clear D. V gave up 7 bases and J gave up 1 base, with 14 bases separating them. Germline values: CDR1 MNHEY, CDR2 SMNVEV (reference sequence). CDR3 length equals 14 residues.

The rearrangement joins TRBV11-2 to TRBJ2-3, with TRBD2 as a possible D gene (6 bases). The CDR3 has 14 residues. Germline values: CDR1 SGHAT, CDR2 FQNNGV. Between the trimmed V and J ends, which lost 3 bases and 5 bases, there was a span of 12 bases. CDR3 protein: CASSLGQGGDTQYF. CDR3 nucleotide sequence: TGTGCCAGCAGCTTGGGGCAGGGAGGAGATACGCAGTATTTT.

This clone was seen more than once but under ten times. The chain's CDR3 is CASSDGLRYGYTF. The CDR3 DNA sequence: TGTGCCAGCAGTGATGGGTTGAGATATGGCTACACCTTC. The V call is TRBV6-5, the J call TRBJ1-2; D unresolved. Germline lookup yields CDR1 MNHEY and CDR2 SVGAGI. V dropped 5 bases and J dropped 5 bases, with 12 bases sitting between them. This CDR3 is 13 amino acids long.

V usage is TRBV5-1 and J usage is TRBJ1-1; the match to TRBD1 covers 9 bases. The CDR3 consists of 17 residues. The V gene's germline CDR1 is SGHRS and CDR2 YFSETQ. With 3 bases clipped from V and 3 bases from J, the junction kept 12 bases outside the gene matches. In nucleotides, the CDR3 is TGCGCCAGCAGCTGGGATACTTGGGACAGGGTCGACACTGAAGCTTTCTTT. Translating gives CASSWDTWDRVDTEAFF.

The genes are TRBV4-1 and TRBJ1-5, with TRBD1 as a possible D gene (6 bases). V shed 1 base and J shed 9 bases, with 10 bases lying between them. Germline loops: CDR1 MGHRA, CDR2 YSYEKL. The CDR3 runs to 13 residues. CDR3 bases: TGCGCCAGCAGCCAAGCGGGGGCTGGGCCCCAGCATTTT. Amino acid sequence: CASSQAGAGPQHF.

This clone was observed at least ten times. The V gene is TRBV7-2, the J gene TRBJ2-5; D gene uncertain. The CDR3 covers 15 residues. The germline V gene encodes CDR1 SGHTA and CDR2 FQGNSA. V gave up 4 bases and J gave up 1 base, with 13 bases separating them. The CDR3: CASSWVGARQETQYF. In nucleotides, the CDR3 is TGTGCCAGCAGCTGGGTGGGCGCCCGCCAAGAGACCCAGTACTTC.

With regard to this clone: The sample carries other DNA sequences with the same CDR3. The genes are TRBV7-3 and TRBJ2-3; D remains unclear. Germline V gives CDR1 SGHTA, CDR2 FQGTGA. The V end was cut by 0 bases, the J end by 3 bases, with 4 bases between. This CDR3 comprises 13 residues. CDR3 region: CASSLTGTDTQYF. DNA for the CDR3: TGTGCCAGCAGCTTAACTGGGACAGATACGCAGTATTTT.

This clone came up a few times. The gene calls are TRBV4-3 and TRBJ2-3, with D hard to call. Per the germline V gene, CDR1 is LGHNA and CDR2 is YSLEER. The CDR3 runs to 16 residues. Between the trimmed V and J ends, which lost 1 base and 1 base, there was a span of 12 bases. For the CDR3, the DNA is TGCGCCAGCAGCCAAGGGAATCAGCTCGGCACAGATACGCAGTATTTT. As protein: CASSQGNQLGTDTQYF.

This clone has just a few counts. The chain recombines TRBV19 with TRBJ1-2; the D is unclear. This CDR3 region has 14 residues. Trimming pared 5 bases from V and 1 base from J, leaving 11 bases between. Germline-derived CDR1 and CDR2 are LNHDA and SQIVND (reference sequence). The CDR3 coding sequence is TGTGCCAGTAGTTCGCCGCAGCTTAACTATGGCTACACCTTC. Its translation: CASSSPQLNYGYTF.

This clone was counted between two and nine times. This chain joins TRBV6-5 and TRBJ2-2, with 10 positions matching TRBD2. V lost 9 bases, J lost 0 bases, and 4 bases stayed unmatched. This CDR3 spans 15 amino acids. Germline CDR1 is MNHEY and CDR2 is SVGAGI. The CDR3 DNA is TGTGCCAGTCTAGCGGGAGCTGCGAACACCGGGGAGCTGTTTTTT. Protein sequence: CASLAGAANTGELFF.

The CDR3 nucleotides read TGCAGTGCTAGAGAACAGGGTCGGCAGTACTTC. It is translated as CSAREQGRQYF. The chain is built from TRBV20-1 and TRBJ2-7; possible D gene TRBD1, 6 bases. Trimming left V 0 bases short and J 9 bases short, with 9 bases between. Germline CDR1 is DFQATT and CDR2 is SNEGSKA (reference sequence). The CDR3 length is 11 residues.